The 20 T cell receptor beta chains listed next were all sequenced from one sample in a study of blood T cell repertoires in COVID-19. This table comes from immunoSEQ multiplex PCR, and its TCRdb copy is limited to in-frame clones, with some not included. There are approximately 88,000 clones in the sample; 80% to 95% occur only once, and less than 5% lies in the top ten. The sequencing sample was made of peripheral blood. The receptors derive from a woman aged 45-65 years in a cohort sampled during active COVID-19.

The chain carries TRBV10-3 and TRBJ2-7; possible D gene TRBD1, 5 bases. This CDR3 comprises 11 residues. In germline, CDR1 is ENHRY, CDR2 SYGVKD. Trimming removed 11 bases from V and 0 bases from J, with 8 bases in between. CDR3 protein: CAAQGSYEQYF. The CDR3, as DNA: TGTGCCGCGCAGGGCTCCTACGAGCAGTACTTC.

The rearrangement joins TRBV29-1 to TRBJ2-5, with TRBD2 matching 11 bases. The ends lost 2 bases at V and 2 bases at J; junction bases unmatched: 19. The CDR3 spans 20 residues. Per the germline V gene, CDR1 is SQVTM and CDR2 is ANQGSEA. For the CDR3, the DNA is TGCAGCGTTGAAAATACAGGGCTAGCGGGAGGACCATACCCTCAAGAGACCCAGTACTTC. Translation gives CSVENTGLAGGPYPQETQYF.

V is TRBV5-4 and J is TRBJ2-7; possible D gene TRBD2, 7 bases. Trimming removed 3 bases from V and 6 bases from J, with 19 bases in between. The CDR3 length is 15 residues. Germline V gene lookup returns CDR1 SGHNT and CDR2 YYREEE (reference sequence). CDR3 region: CASSSPGGGAGEQYF. The CDR3 DNA is TGTGCCAGCAGCTCACCTGGAGGGGGGGCCGGCGAGCAGTACTTC.

The chain recombines TRBV7-2 with TRBJ2-5, with D perhaps TRBD2 (5 bases). V lost 5 bases and J lost 7, with 14 bases in between. Germline values: CDR1 SGHTA, CDR2 FQGNSA. The CDR3 loop spans 13 amino acids. The CDR3: CASSVGGLGTQYF. CDR3 coding DNA: TGTGCCAGCAGCGTAGGAGGCCTGGGGACCCAGTACTTC.

This clone was seen many times. The rearrangement joins TRBV7-9 to TRBJ2-1, with 8 bases fitting TRBD2. The V and J ends lost 1 base and 15 bases, in that order; junction bases with no gene match: 11. The CDR3 consists of 14 residues. Germline V CDR1 and CDR2: SEHNR, FQNEAQ (reference sequence). The CDR3 region has the DNA TGTGCCAGCAGCTTAGGAGCCGGGAGGGCCTTTATGTTCTTC. Translated, it gives CASSLGAGRAFMFF.

The chain is built from TRBV18 and TRBJ1-3; a weak D match, TRBD1 (6 bases). With 3 bases removed from V and 0 bases from J, the gap between germline ends came to 9 bases. The CDR3 sequence is 15 residues long. Germline CDR1 and CDR2: KGHSH and LQKENI. CDR3 amino acids: CASSPDRSSGNTIYF. As DNA, the CDR3 is TGTGCCAGCTCACCCGACAGGTCCTCTGGAAACACCATATATTTT.

In its sample, this clone was seen once. The chain couples TRBV9 to TRBJ2-3; tentatively, D is TRBD2 (5 bases). The V end lost 3 bases, the J end lost 2 bases, and 19 bases lay between the germline ends. Germline assignment: CDR1 SGDLS and CDR2 YYNGEE. The CDR3 has 17 amino acids. CDR3 region: CASSGSTGYLFTDTQYF. For the CDR3, the DNA is TGTGCCAGCAGCGGTAGTACGGGGTACCTTTTCACAGATACGCAGTATTTT.

The chain uses TRBV28 and TRBJ2-7, with 7 positions matching TRBD2. J lost 1 base, V lost 2 bases, and 5 bases had no gene match. CDR3 length equals 15 residues. The germline CDR1 and CDR2 sequences are MDHEN and SYDVKM. CDR3 amino acids: CASSLVAGVSYEQYF. The CDR3 DNA reads TGTGCCAGCAGTTTAGTGGCGGGAGTTTCCTACGAGCAGTACTTC.

The chain combines TRBV3-1 (or the pseudogene TRBV3-2) with TRBJ2-7, with 9 nucleotides matching TRBD1. J gave up 6 bases and V 4 bases, and 7 bases lay outside the gene matches. The CDR3 spans 14 residues. CDR1 and CDR2 from the germline V gene are LGHDT and YNNKEL (reference sequence). The CDR3 protein is CASSPGLTGGEQYF. The CDR3, as DNA: TGTGCCAGCAGCCCTGGCCTGACAGGGGGCGAGCAGTACTTC.

This clone was detected only once. J is TRBJ2-7 and V is TRBV3-1 (or the pseudogene TRBV3-2); D is ambiguous. Germline CDR1 is LGHDT and CDR2 is YNNKEL (reference sequence). The V and J ends lost 0 bases and 9 bases respectively, with 12 bases between them. There are 13 residues in the CDR3. Here the CDR3 DNA reads TGTGCCAGCAGCCAAGATATCCAGACTGGGCAGTACTTC. This gives the protein CASSQDIQTGQYF.

The chain is built from TRBV4-2 and TRBJ2-3; 8 nucleotides line up with TRBD2. V shed 0 bases, J shed 0 bases, and the junction held 5 bases outside the gene matches. CDR1 is LGHNA, CDR2 YNFKEQ, per germline. The CDR3 is 17 residues long. CDR3 region: CASSQDSLAASTDTQYF. The CDR3 nucleotides read TGTGCCAGCAGCCAAGATTCACTAGCGGCTAGCACAGATACGCAGTATTTT.

The rearrangement joins TRBV10-1 to TRBJ2-1; 11 nucleotides align to TRBD1. This CDR3 region has 13 residues. CDR1 WNHNN and CDR2 SYGVQD come from the germline V gene (reference sequence). V lost 7 bases, J lost 8 bases, and 4 bases stayed unmatched. The CDR3 reads CASNAGQGDEQFF. In DNA, the CDR3 is TGCGCCAGCAACGCGGGACAGGGGGATGAGCAGTTCTTC.

V gene TRBV11-3 combines with J gene TRBJ1-1; TRBD1 is a possible D gene (6 bases). This CDR3 contains 16 residues. V was cut by 5 bases and J by 4 bases, with 20 bases left in between. Germline values: CDR1 SGHNT, CDR2 YENEEA. CDR3 DNA sequence: TGTGCCAGCAGCCCGGCGACAGGTCTCTTGGGCACTGAAGCTTTCTTT. Protein: CASSPATGLLGTEAFF.

The chain is built from TRBV2 and TRBJ2-3, with TRBD2 matching over 11 bases. Germline V gene data show CDR1 as SNHLY and CDR2 as FYNNEI. The CDR3 length is 15 residues. J was trimmed by 0 bases and V by 6 bases; bases with no gene match: 2. CDR3 bases: TGTGCCAGCAGCAGGACTAGCGGGAGCACAGATACGCAGTATTTT. Translating it yields CASSRTSGSTDTQYF.

The chain couples TRBV9 to TRBJ1-4; TRBD1 matches at 9 bases. The CDR3 runs to 15 residues. Germline trimming cut 4 bases from V and 7 bases from J; bases unmatched to any gene: 8. Germline V gives CDR1 SGDLS, CDR2 YYNGEE. CDR3 sequence (DNA): TGTGCCAGCAGCCCGCGGACAGGGGTGGGTGAAAAACTGTTTTTT. Translating it yields CASSPRTGVGEKLFF.

This rearrangement joins TRBV5-1 to TRBJ1-1; 9 nucleotides line up with TRBD1. Trimming at V came to 5 bases and at J to 1 base, leaving 6 bases not matched to a gene. The germline CDR1 and CDR2 sequences are SGHRS and YFSETQ. The CDR3 extends over 15 amino acids. The CDR3 region has the DNA TGCGCCAGCAGTGAACAGGGGGCCCGGAACACTGAAGCTTTCTTT. It translates to CASSEQGARNTEAFF.

A few counts support this clone. The chain combines TRBV5-4 with TRBJ2-3; TRBD2 agrees at 14 bases. This CDR3 is built from 19 residues. Germline V gives CDR1 SGHNT, CDR2 YYREEE (reference sequence). V lost 6 bases to trimming and J lost 1 base; unmatched junction nucleotides: 13. The CDR3 nucleotides are TGTGCCAGCACCACTTTGGGGACTAGCGGGAGTAGGGGCACAGATACGCAGTATTTT. This codes for CASTTLGTSGSRGTDTQYF.

This sequence joins TRBV6-5 and TRBJ2-5, with unresolved D. The CDR3 spans 14 residues. With 0 bases removed from V and 2 bases from J, the gap between germline ends came to 7 bases. Germline lookup yields CDR1 MNHEY and CDR2 SVGAGI. The CDR3 DNA follows: TGTGCCAGCAGTTACTCGACTCCACAAGAGACCCAGTACTTC. Protein: CASSYSTPQETQYF.

The chain links TRBV7-9 to TRBJ2-5; tentatively, D is TRBD2 (6 bases). Germline V gene lookup returns CDR1 SEHNR and CDR2 FQNEAQ (reference sequence). This CDR3 is 14 amino acids long. V was pared by 8 bases and J by 3 bases, with 16 bases between. This CDR3 reads CASSYWRGEETQYF. The DNA of the CDR3 is TGTGCCAGCTCATACTGGAGGGGAGAAGAGACCCAGTACTTC.

This clone was seen at least ten times. The genes are TRBV4-2 and TRBJ2-1; 7 nucleotides align to TRBD2. Germline V CDR1 and CDR2: LGHNA, YNFKEQ. The trim removed 0 bases at V and 8 bases at J, leaving 16 bases unmatched. The CDR3 has 18 residues. The chain's CDR3 is CASSQDEASGLGVDEQFF. CDR3 sequence (DNA): TGTGCCAGCAGCCAAGATGAGGCTAGCGGCCTCGGAGTAGATGAGCAGTTCTTC.